The following is a T cell receptor beta chain sequence with its context. Antigen: not known. The table came from immunoSEQ multiplex PCR; TCRdb's copy has only in-frame clones and leaves some out. The sample holds tens of thousands of clones; roughly nine tenths are singletons and the top ten take about 1%. The data stem from a study of OX40 agonist ivuxolimab in advanced cancers. Study in general: Of the participants, over 30% had some prior anti-PD-1, anti-PD-L1 or anti-CTLA-4 therapy, which was allowed.

The germline CDR1 and CDR2 sequences are MNHEY and SVGAGI. After removal of 6 bases from V and 5 bases from J, the junction contained 3 bases not matched to a gene. The CDR3 totals 13 residues. Study findings and constraints: Nonresponders, in some cases, also had low normalized T-cell clonal expansion. Clonal expansion was among the lowest in partial responders at 0.1-3.0 mg/kg, especially CD8+.

The sample was CD4+ or CD8+ T cells sorted from blood, taken in a trial of the OX40 agonist ivuxolimab. The rearrangement joins TRBV6-5 to TRBJ1-5, with 8 bases matching TRBD1. The receptor was derived from an adult with an advanced solid tumor such as melanoma, head and neck, liver or kidney cancer. CDR3 DNA: TGTGCCAGCAGGGACAGGGATGATCAGCCCCAGCATTTT. It encodes CASRDRDDQPQHF.